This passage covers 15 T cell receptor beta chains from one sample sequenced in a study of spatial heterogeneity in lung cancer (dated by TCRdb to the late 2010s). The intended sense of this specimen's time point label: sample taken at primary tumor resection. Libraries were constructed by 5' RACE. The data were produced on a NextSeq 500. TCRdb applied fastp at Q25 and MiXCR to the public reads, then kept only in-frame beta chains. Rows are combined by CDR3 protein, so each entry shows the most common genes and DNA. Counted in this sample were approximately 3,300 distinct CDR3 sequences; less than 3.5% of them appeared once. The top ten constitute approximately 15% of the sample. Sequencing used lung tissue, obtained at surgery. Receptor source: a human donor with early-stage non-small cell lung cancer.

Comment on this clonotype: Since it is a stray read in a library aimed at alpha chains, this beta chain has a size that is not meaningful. The CDR3 loop is CASSEASGGAYNEQFF. The DNA of the CDR3 is TGTGCCAGCAGTGAAGCTAGCGGGGGGGCCTACAATGAGCAGTTCTTC. The V and J genes are TRBV6-1 and TRBJ2-1; 11 bases map to TRBD2. V trimming: 0 bases; J trimming: 2 bases; junction bases outside the gene matches: 0. CDR3 length equals 16 residues. CDR1 is MNHNS, CDR2 SASEGT, per germline.

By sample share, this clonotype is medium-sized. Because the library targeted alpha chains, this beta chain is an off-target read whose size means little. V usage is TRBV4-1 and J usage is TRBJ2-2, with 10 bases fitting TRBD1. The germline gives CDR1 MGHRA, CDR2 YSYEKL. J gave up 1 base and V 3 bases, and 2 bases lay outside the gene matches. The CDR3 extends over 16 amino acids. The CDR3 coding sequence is TGCGCCAGCAGCCAGACAGGGGGCGGGAACACCGGGGAGCTGTTTTTT. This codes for CASSQTGGGNTGELFF.

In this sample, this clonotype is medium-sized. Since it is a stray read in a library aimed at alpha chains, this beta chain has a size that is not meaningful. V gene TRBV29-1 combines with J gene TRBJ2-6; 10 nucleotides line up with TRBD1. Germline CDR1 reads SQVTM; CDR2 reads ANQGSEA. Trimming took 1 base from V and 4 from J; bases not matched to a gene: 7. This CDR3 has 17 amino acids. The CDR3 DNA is TGCAGCGTTGAAGGGAGACAGGGGGCTTCCGGGGCCAACGTCCTGACTTTC. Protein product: CSVEGRQGASGANVLTF.

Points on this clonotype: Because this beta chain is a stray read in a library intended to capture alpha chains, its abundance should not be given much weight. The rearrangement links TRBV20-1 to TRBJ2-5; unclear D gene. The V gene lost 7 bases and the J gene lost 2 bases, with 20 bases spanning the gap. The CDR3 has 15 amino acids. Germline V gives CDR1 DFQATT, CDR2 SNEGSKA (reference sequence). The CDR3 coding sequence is TGCAGTGTGGGAAGGGCTAGTGATTATCAAGAGACCCAGTACTTC. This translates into CSVGRASDYQETQYF.

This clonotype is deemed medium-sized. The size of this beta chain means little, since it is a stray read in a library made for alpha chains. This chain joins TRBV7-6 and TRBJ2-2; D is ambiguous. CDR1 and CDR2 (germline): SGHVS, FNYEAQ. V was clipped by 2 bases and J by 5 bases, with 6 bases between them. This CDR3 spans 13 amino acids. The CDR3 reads CASSLLHTGELFF. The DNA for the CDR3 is TGTGCCAGCAGCTTATTACATACCGGGGAGCTGTTTTTT. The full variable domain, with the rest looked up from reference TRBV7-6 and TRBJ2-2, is GAGVSQSPRYKVTKRGQDVALRCDPISGHVSLYWYRQALGQGPEFLTYFNYEAQQDKSGLPNDRFSAERPEGSISTLTIQRTEQRDSAMYRCASSLLHTGELFFGEGSRLTVL.

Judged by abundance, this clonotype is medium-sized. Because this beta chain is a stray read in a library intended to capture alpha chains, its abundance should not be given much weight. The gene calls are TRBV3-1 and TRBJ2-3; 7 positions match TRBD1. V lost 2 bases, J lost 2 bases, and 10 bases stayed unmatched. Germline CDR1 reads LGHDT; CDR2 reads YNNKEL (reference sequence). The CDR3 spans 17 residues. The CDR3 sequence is CASSQRRDSTNTDTQYF. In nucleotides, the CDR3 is TGTGCCAGCAGCCAACGCAGGGACAGTACTAACACAGATACGCAGTATTTT.

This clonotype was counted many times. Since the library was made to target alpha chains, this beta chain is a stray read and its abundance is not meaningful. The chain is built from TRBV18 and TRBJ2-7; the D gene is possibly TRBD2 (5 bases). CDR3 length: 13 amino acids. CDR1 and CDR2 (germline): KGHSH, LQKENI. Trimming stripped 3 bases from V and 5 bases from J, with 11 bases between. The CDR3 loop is CASSPDSGNEQYF. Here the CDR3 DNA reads TGTGCCAGCTCACCGGACTCCGGAAACGAGCAGTACTTC.

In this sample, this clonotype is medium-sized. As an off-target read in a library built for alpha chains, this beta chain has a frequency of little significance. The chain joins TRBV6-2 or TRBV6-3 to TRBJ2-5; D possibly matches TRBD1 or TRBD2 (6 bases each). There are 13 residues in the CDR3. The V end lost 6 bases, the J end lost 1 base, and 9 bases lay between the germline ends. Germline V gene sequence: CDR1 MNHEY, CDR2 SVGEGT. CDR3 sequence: CASRRGPQETQYF. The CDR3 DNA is TGTGCCAGCAGACGGGGGCCCCAAGAGACCCAGTACTTC.

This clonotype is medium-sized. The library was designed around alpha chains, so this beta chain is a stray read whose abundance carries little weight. The CDR3 sequence: CASSPGRNTGELFF. The CDR3 DNA reads TGTGCCAGCAGTCCGGGACGGAACACCGGGGAGCTGTTTTTT. The chain recombines TRBV27 with TRBJ2-2; tentatively, D is TRBD1 or TRBD2 (5 bases each). Trimming left V 5 bases short and J 1 base short, with 8 bases between. CDR1 MNHEY and CDR2 SMNVEV come from the germline V gene (reference sequence). CDR3 length equals 14 residues.

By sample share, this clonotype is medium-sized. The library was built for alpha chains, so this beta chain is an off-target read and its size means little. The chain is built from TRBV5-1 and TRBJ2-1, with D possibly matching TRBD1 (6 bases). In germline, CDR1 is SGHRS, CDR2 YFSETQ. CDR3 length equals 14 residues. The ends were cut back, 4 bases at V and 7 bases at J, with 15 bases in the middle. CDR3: CASSLAGGGNEQFF. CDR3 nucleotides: TGCGCCAGCAGCCTAGCTGGGGGCGGTAATGAGCAGTTCTTC.

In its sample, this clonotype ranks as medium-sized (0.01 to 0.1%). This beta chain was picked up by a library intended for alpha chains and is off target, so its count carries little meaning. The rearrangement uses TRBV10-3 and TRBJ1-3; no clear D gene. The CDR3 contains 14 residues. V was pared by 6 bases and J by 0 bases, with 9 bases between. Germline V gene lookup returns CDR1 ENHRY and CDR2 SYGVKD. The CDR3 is CAIRDGRSGNTIYF. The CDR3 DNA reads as TGTGCCATCAGGGACGGCCGCTCTGGAAACACCATATATTTT.

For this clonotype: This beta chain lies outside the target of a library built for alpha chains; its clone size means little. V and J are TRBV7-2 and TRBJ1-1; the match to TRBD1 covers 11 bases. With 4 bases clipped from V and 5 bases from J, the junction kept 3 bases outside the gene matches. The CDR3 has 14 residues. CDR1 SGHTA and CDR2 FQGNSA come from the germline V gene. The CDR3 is CASSWGTGGTEAFF. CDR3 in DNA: TGTGCCAGCAGCTGGGGGACAGGGGGAACTGAAGCTTTCTTT.

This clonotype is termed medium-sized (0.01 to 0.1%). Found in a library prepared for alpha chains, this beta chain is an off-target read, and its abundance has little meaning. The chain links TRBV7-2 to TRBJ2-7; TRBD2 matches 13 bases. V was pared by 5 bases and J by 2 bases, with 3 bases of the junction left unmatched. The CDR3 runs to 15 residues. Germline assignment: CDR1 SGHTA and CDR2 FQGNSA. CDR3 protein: CASSEGLAGTYEQYV. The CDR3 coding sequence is TGTGCCAGCAGCGAGGGACTAGCGGGAACCTACGAGCAGTACGTC.

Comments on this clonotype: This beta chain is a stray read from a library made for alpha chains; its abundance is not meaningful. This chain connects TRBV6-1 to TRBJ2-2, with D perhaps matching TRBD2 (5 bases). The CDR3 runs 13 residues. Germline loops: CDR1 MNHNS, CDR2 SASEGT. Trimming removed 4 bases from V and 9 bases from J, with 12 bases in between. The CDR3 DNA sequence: TGTGCCAGCAGTGTTGAGAGGGCCAGGGAGCTGTTTTTT. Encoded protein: CASSVERARELFF.

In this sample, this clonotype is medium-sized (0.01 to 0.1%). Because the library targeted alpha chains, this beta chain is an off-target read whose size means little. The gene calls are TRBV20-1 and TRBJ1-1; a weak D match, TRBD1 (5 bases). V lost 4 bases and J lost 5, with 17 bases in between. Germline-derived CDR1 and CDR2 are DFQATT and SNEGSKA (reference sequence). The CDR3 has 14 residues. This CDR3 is CSAKSPGRGTEAFF. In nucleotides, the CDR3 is TGCAGTGCTAAAAGTCCGGGACGAGGAACTGAAGCTTTCTTT.